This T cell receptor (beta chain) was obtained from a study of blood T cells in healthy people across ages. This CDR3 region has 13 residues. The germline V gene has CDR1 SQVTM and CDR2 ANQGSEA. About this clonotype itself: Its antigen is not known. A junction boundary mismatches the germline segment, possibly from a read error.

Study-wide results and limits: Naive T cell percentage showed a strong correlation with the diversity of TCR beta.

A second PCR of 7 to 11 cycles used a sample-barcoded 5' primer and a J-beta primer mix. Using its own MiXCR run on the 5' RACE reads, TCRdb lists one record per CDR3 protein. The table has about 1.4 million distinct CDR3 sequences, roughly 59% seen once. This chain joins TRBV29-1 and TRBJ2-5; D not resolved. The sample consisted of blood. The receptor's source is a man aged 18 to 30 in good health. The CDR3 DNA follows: TGCAGCGTTGAAGATCACGGCCAAGAGGCCCAGTACTTC. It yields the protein CSVEDHGQEAQYF.